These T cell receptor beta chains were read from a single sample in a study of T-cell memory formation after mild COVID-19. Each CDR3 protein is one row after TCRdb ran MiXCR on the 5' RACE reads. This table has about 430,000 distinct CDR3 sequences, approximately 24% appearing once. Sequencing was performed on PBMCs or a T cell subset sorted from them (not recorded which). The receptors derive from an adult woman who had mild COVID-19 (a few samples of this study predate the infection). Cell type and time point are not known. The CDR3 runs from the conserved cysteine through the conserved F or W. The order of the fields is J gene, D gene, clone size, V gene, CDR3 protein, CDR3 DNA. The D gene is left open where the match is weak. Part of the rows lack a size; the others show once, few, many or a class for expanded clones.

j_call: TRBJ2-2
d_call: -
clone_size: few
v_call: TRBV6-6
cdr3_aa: CASSSPSAGRGELFF
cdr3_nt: TGTGCCAGCAGCTCTCCTAGCGCTGGAAGAGGGGAGCTGTTTTTT

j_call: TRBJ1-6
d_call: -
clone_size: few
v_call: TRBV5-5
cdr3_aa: CASSSGRLSYNSPLHF
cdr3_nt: TGTGCCAGCAGCTCGGGGAGGTTGTCCTATAATTCACCCCTCCACTTT

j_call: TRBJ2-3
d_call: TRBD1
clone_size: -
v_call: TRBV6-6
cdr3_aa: CASSFGTGFSTDTQYF
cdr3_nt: TGTGCCAGCAGTTTCGGGACAGGGTTTAGCACAGATACGCAGTATTTT

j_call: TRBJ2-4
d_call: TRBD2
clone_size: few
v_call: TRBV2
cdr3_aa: CASSVVLREGRAKNIQYF
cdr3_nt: TGTGCCAGCAGTGTTGTTCTCCGGGAGGGTAGGGCCAAAAACATTCAGTACTTC

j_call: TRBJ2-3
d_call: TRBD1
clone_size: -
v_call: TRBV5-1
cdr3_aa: CASSPGQGGTDTQYF
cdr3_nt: TGCGCCAGCAGCCCCGGACAGGGTGGAACAGATACGCAGTATTTT

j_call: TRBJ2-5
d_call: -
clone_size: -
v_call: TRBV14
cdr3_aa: CASSHLFRAVETQYF
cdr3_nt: TGTGCCAGCAGCCATCTATTCCGGGCTGTAGAGACCCAGTACTTC

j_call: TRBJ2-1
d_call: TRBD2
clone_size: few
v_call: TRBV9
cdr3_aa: CASGGGPYNEQFF
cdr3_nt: TGTGCCAGCGGGGGGGGACCTTACAATGAGCAGTTCTTC

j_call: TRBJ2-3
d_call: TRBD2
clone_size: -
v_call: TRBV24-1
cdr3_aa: CATSDLRTSGGTDTQYF
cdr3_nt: TGTGCCACCAGTGACCTAAGGACTAGCGGGGGCACAGATACGCAGTATTTT

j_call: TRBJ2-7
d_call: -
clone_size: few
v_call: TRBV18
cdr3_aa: CASSPVPGSSSYEQYF
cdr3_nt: TGTGCCAGCTCACCGGTGCCCGGGTCCAGCTCCTACGAGCAGTACTTC

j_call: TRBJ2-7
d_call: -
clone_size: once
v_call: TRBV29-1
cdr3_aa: CSVVQGSYEQYF
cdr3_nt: TGCAGCGTTGTTCAGGGCTCCTACGAGCAGTACTTC

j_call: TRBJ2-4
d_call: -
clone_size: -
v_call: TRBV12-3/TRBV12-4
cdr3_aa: CASTLGLAKNIQYF
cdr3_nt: TGTGCCAGCACCTTGGGGTTAGCCAAAAACATTCAGTACTTC

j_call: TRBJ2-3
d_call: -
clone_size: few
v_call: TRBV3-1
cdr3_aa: CASSPSFPDTQYF
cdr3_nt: TGTGCCAGCAGCCCAAGCTTCCCAGATACGCAGTATTTT

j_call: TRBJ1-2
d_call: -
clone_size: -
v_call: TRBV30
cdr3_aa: CAWSVLNNYGYTF
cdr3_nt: TGTGCCTGGAGTGTACTCAATAACTATGGCTACACCTTC

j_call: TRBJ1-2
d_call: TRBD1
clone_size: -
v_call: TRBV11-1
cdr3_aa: CASSSIRQDRDYGYTF
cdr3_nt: TGTGCCAGCAGCTCGATAAGGCAGGACAGGGACTATGGCTACACCTTC

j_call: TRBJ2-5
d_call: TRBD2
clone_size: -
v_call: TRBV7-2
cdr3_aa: CASSPSSGSGRETQYF
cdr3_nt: TGTGCCAGCAGCCCGAGTAGCGGGAGTGGGAGGGAGACCCAGTACTTC

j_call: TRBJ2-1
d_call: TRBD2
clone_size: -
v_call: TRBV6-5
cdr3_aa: CASSFLAGSSYNEQFF
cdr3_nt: TGTGCCAGCAGTTTCTTAGCGGGGAGCTCCTACAATGAGCAGTTCTTC

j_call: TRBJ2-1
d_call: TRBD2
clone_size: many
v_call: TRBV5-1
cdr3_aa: CASSLGLAGVDEQFF
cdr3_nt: TGCGCCAGCAGCTTGGGGCTAGCGGGAGTCGATGAGCAGTTCTTC